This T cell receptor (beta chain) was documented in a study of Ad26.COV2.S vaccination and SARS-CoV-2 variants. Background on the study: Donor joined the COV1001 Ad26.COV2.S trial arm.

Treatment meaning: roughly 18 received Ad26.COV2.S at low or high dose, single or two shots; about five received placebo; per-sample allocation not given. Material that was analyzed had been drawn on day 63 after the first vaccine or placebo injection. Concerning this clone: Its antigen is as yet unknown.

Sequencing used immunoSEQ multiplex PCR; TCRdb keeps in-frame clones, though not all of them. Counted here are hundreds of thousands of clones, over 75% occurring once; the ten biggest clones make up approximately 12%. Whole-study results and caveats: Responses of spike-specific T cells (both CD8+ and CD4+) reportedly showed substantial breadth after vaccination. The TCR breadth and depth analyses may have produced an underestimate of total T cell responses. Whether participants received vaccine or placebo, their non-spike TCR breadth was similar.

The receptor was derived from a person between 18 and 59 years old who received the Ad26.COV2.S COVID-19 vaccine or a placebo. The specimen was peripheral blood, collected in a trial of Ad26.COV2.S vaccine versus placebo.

CDR3 nucleotide sequence: TGTGCCAGCAGCTTAGCGAAGGCAACCGGTGAAGCTTTCTTT. This sequence encodes CASSLAKATGEAFF. The rearrangement links TRBV7-2 to TRBJ1-1; D is undetermined. This CDR3 has 14 amino acids. V dropped 0 bases and J dropped 7 bases, with 12 bases sitting between them. Germline V gene sequence: CDR1 SGHTA, CDR2 FQGNSA.